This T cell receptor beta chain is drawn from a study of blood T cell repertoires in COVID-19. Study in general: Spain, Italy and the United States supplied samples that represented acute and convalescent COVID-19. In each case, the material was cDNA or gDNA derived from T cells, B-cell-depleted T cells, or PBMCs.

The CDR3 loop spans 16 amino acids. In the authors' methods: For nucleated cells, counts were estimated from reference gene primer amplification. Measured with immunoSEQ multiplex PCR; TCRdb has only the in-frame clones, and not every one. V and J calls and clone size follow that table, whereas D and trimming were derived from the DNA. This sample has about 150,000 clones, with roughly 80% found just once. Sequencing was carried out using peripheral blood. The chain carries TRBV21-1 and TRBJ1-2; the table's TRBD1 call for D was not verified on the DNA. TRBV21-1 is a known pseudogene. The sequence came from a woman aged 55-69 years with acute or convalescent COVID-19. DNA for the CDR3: TGTGCCAGCAGCAAAGGGAAGGGGTTCCATAACTATGGCTACACCTTC. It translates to CASSKGKGFHNYGYTF.